These 21 T cell receptor beta chains originate from one sample sequenced in a study of metastatic and nonmetastatic thyroid tumors. Patients were all untreated before their thyroid surgery. Using MiXCR, TCRdb re-called clones from the PCR reads. This table has about 59,000 clones, around 15% appearing once. Sequenced material: blood. The source is a male donor with papillary thyroid cancer or a benign thyroid nodule (not recorded which). Some clones in this sample may be carry-over from other donors' samples.

The table lists this clone with many counts. The J gene is TRBJ2-1, the V gene TRBV10-3; 7 positions agree with TRBD2. This CDR3 spans 15 amino acids. Germline trimming cut 7 bases from V and 5 bases from J; bases unmatched to any gene: 11. Per the germline V gene, CDR1 is ENHRY and CDR2 is SYGVKD. The CDR3 bases are TGTGCCATCAAGTCTGCGGGAGAATCCGACAATGAGCAGTTCTTC. Its protein product is CAIKSAGESDNEQFF.

This clone came up a few times. A read error may be the cause here, since a much bigger clone is one base away. This sequence joins TRBV6-1 and TRBJ1-2; 9 nucleotides line up with TRBD1. Germline V gene data show CDR1 as MNHNS and CDR2 as SASEGT. The CDR3 covers 17 residues. The CDR3 nucleotides read TGTGCCAGCAATGAATGGGACAGGGTGCTCACTAACTATGGCTACACCTTC. This sequence encodes CASNEWDRVLTNYGYTF.

This clone has a handful of counts. Just one base apart from a much larger clone, this may be a read error. The chain recombines TRBV29-1 with TRBJ2-1; the D gene is possibly TRBD2 (6 bases). Germline CDR1 reads SQVTM; CDR2 reads ANQGSEA. The CDR3 length is 14 residues. The chain's CDR3 is CILREASSYNEQFF. CDR3 nucleotide sequence: TGCATCCTGCGGGAAGCAAGCTCCTACAATGAGCAGTTCTTC.

This clone was seen many times. The V and J genes are TRBV12-3 or TRBV12-4 and TRBJ1-3, with TRBD1 identical over 11 bases. V lost 6 bases to trimming and J lost 3 bases; unmatched junction nucleotides: 4. There are 15 residues in the CDR3. CDR3 nucleotide sequence: TGTGCCAGCAGGGGGACAGGGGGTTTTGGAAACACCATATATTTT. Translating gives CASRGTGGFGNTIYF.

This clone has at least ten counts. V usage is TRBV5-1 and J usage is TRBJ1-1, with D hard to call. The CDR3 has 14 residues. Germline lookup yields CDR1 SGHRS and CDR2 YFSETQ. Trimming shortened V by 0 bases and J by 0 bases, and 6 bases separated the two germline ends. The CDR3 nucleotides read TGCGCCAGCAGCTTGGCTGTAATGAACACTGAAGCTTTCTTT. Protein: CASSLAVMNTEAFF.

In this sample, this clone turned up a few times. A much larger clonotype is one base distant, so this may be a read error. Other DNA sequences in this sample translate to the same CDR3. V is TRBV19 and J is TRBJ1-1; TRBD1 agrees at 8 bases. Trimming cost V 3 bases and J 7 bases; bases outside gene matches: 10. This CDR3 contains 15 residues. Per germline, CDR1 LNHDA and CDR2 SQIVND (reference sequence). The CDR3 DNA sequence: TGTGCCAGTAGTATTACCTGGACAGGGCTAGTTGAAGCTTTCTTT. This encodes CASSITWTGLVEAFF.

The table lists this clone with many counts. V and J are TRBV6-2 or TRBV6-3 and TRBJ2-2; D uncertain. The CDR3 has 12 residues. V lost 7 bases and J 8 bases, leaving 11 bases between the germline ends. Germline lookup yields CDR1 MNHEY and CDR2 SVGEGT. The CDR3 DNA is TGTGCCAGCACGCGCCCGCTGGGGGAGCTGTTTTTT. Protein product: CASTRPLGELFF.

In its sample, this clone was seen many times. The chain is built from TRBV10-3 and TRBJ2-7; TRBD1 agrees at 8 bases. J gave up 10 bases and V 3 bases, and 8 bases lay outside the gene matches. The CDR3 contains 13 residues. From germline, CDR1 is ENHRY and CDR2 SYGVKD. The CDR3 reads CAISERDRGRQYV. DNA of the CDR3: TGTGCCATCAGTGAAAGAGACAGGGGTCGACAGTACGTC.

This clone was recorded at least ten times. The chain carries TRBV7-6 and TRBJ2-2; maybe TRBD2 (5 bases). This CDR3 is 17 amino acids long. Germline lookup yields CDR1 SGHVS and CDR2 FNYEAQ. Trimming stripped 5 bases from V and 3 bases from J, with 19 bases between. The CDR3 sequence is CASSPAPPRAHTGELFF. DNA for the CDR3: TGTGCCAGCAGCCCCGCCCCCCCGCGGGCCCACACCGGGGAGCTGTTTTTT.

This clone was detected ten times or more. The chain carries TRBV29-1 and TRBJ2-7; maybe TRBD1 (6 bases). The CDR3 extends over 13 amino acids. Trimming shortened V by 5 bases and J by 2 bases, and 13 bases separated the two germline ends. In germline, CDR1 is SQVTM, CDR2 ANQGSEA. This CDR3 reads CSVRTDTTYEQYF. The CDR3 region has the DNA TGCAGCGTTAGGACAGATACGACCTACGAGCAGTACTTC.

This clone was detected only once. A read error may produce the germline difference seen at one junction end. The identical CDR3 is also encoded by other nucleotide sequences in the sample. V usage is TRBV7-3 and J usage is TRBJ2-5, with 9 bases lining up with TRBD1. Germline CDR1 and CDR2: SGHTA and FQGTGA. This CDR3 spans 15 amino acids. DNA for the CDR3: TGTGCCAGCAGCTTGGGACAGGGTGGTAGGGAGACACAGTACTTC. It yields the protein CASSLGQGGRETQYF. Full variable domain (remainder filled in from reference TRBV7-3 and TRBJ2-5): GAGVSQTPSNKVTEKGKYVELRCDPISGHTALYWYRQSLGQGPEFLIYFQGTGAADDSGLPNDRFFAVRPEGSVSTLKIQRTERGDSAVYLCASSLGQGGRETQYFGPGTRLLVL.

This clone was seen repeatedly, ten times or more. The chain is built from TRBV5-6 and TRBJ1-6; tentatively, D is TRBD1 (6 bases). Germline CDR1 is SGHDT and CDR2 is YYEEEE. The V and J ends lost 4 bases and 7 bases respectively, with 15 bases between them. This CDR3 has 15 residues. CDR3 amino acids: CASSPGGGPNSPLHF. DNA for the CDR3: TGTGCCAGCAGCCCCGGTGGGGGGCCCAATTCACCCCTCCACTTT.

Concerning this clone: This sequence may be a read error, since a much larger clone differs from it by one base. V gene TRBV6-5 combines with J gene TRBJ2-5; D uncertain. CDR3 length equals 19 residues. Trimming removed 2 bases at V and 6 bases at J, with 28 bases between. From germline, CDR1 is MNHEY and CDR2 SVGAGI. DNA of the CDR3: TGTGCCAGCAGTTACGTGCCCCTAAGCCCCACAATGTTGGGAAAGACCCAGTACTTC. Amino acids: CASSYVPLSPTMLGKTQYF.

This clone was detected many times. This chain joins TRBV7-8 and TRBJ1-3; D might be TRBD1 (5 bases). V lost 5 bases to trimming and J lost 8 bases, with 16 bases between them. Germline V gene lookup returns CDR1 SGHVS and CDR2 FQNEAQ. The CDR3 loop spans 14 amino acids. The CDR3 here is CASSEREAGDTIYF. The CDR3 DNA follows: TGTGCCAGCAGCGAGCGGGAGGCGGGGGACACCATATATTTT.

The rearrangement links TRBV28 to TRBJ1-5; D possibly corresponds to TRBD1 (5 bases). This CDR3 is 14 amino acids long. Trimming pared 6 bases from V and 3 bases from J, leaving 12 bases between. Germline V gives CDR1 MDHEN, CDR2 SYDVKM. The CDR3 DNA is TGTGCCAGCAGGCCCCCGACAGTCAATCAGCCCCAGCATTTT. Its protein is CASRPPTVNQPQHF.

This clone was counted ten times or more. A clone one base away is much larger, so this may be a read error. The V call is TRBV27, the J call TRBJ1-2, with a tentative D call TRBD1 (6 bases). Germline V CDR1 and CDR2: MNHEY, SMNVEV (reference sequence). The CDR3 has 13 residues. V lost 6 bases to trimming and J lost 7 bases, with 15 bases between them. The CDR3 loop reads CASSSMDSCGYTF. The CDR3 DNA is TGTGCCAGCAGCTCTATGGACAGCTGTGGCTACACCTTC.

This clone has ten or more counts. The chain employs TRBV12-3 or TRBV12-4 and TRBJ1-4; 7 bases are shared with TRBD1. Trimming removed 6 bases from V and 5 bases from J; junction bases left unmatched: 6. The CDR3 consists of 14 residues. The DNA of the CDR3 is TGTGCCAGCAGCCTGACAGGGAAAAATGAAAAACTGTTTTTT. Its translation is CASSLTGKNEKLFF.

The table lists this clone with many counts. The gene calls are TRBV4-3 and TRBJ1-4; tentatively, D is TRBD1 (5 bases). The CDR3 spans 18 residues. Germline-derived CDR1 and CDR2 are LGHNA and YSLEER. V shed 2 bases and J shed 3 bases, with 19 bases lying between them. The CDR3 region has the DNA TGCGCCAGCAGCCAATTTAGGGTCCAGGGTTTATCTAATGAAAAACTGTTTTTT. It specifies CASSQFRVQGLSNEKLFF.

The sample holds many counts of this clone. The chain employs TRBV4-1 and TRBJ2-1; TRBD2 matches 13 bases. Germline CDR1 and CDR2: MGHRA and YSYEKL. The ends lost 1 base at V and 7 bases at J; junction bases unmatched: 13. The CDR3 is made up of 19 amino acids. The CDR3 DNA sequence: TGCGCCAGCAGCCAAGGGTTGACTAGCGGGAGGTCCCGAGCGAATGAGCAGTTCTTC. It is translated as CASSQGLTSGRSRANEQFF.

This clone was detected only once. The V and J genes are TRBV7-8 and TRBJ2-5, with TRBD2 as a possible D gene (6 bases). The germline CDR1 and CDR2 sequences are SGHVS and FQNEAQ. This CDR3 spans 12 amino acids. Trimming removed 4 bases at V and 3 bases at J, with 6 bases between. CDR3 in DNA: TGTGCCAGCAGCTCGGGGGAAGAGACCCAGTACTTC. Protein sequence: CASSSGEETQYF.

This clone was counted many times. The J gene is TRBJ2-3, the V gene TRBV7-2; D remains ambiguous. This CDR3 spans 13 amino acids. Trimming took off 3 bases at V and 5 bases at J, with 9 bases between the two ends. Germline values: CDR1 SGHTA, CDR2 FQGNSA. The CDR3 DNA sequence: TGTGCCAGCAGCTTCCCCACGGTAGATACGCAGTATTTT. Its translation is CASSFPTVDTQYF.